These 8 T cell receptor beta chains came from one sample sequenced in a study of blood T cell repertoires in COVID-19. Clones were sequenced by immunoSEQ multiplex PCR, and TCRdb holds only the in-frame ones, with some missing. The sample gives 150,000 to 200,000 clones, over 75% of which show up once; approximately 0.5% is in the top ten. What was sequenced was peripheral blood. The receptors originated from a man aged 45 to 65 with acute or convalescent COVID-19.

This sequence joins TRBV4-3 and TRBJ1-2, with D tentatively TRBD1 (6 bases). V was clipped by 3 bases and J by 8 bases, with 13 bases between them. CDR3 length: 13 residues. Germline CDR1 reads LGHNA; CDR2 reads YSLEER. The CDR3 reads CASSHLDRPGYTF. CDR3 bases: TGCGCCAGCAGCCACTTGGACAGACCGGGCTACACCTTC.

The CDR3 DNA is TGTGCCAGCAGCTTAGGGACAGGGAACTACGAGCAGTACTTC. It yields the protein CASSLGTGNYEQYF. The chain employs TRBV7-6 and TRBJ2-7; 8 nucleotides match TRBD1. The germline gives CDR1 SGHVS, CDR2 FNYEAQ. CDR3 length equals 14 residues. J was trimmed by 3 bases and V by 1 base; bases with no gene match: 2.

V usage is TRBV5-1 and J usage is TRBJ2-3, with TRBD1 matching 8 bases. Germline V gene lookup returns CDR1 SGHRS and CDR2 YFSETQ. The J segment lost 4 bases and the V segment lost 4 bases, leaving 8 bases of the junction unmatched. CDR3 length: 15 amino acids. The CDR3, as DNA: TGCGCCAGCAGCCCCGGCAGGGGGCGGGCAGATACGCAGTATTTT. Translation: CASSPGRGRADTQYF.

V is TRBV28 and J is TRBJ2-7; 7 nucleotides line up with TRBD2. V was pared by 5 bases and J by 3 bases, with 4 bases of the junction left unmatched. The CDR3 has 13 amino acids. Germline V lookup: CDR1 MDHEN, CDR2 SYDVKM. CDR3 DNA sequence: TGTGCCAGCAGTCGCGGGACTAACTACGAGCAGTACTTC. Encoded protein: CASSRGTNYEQYF.

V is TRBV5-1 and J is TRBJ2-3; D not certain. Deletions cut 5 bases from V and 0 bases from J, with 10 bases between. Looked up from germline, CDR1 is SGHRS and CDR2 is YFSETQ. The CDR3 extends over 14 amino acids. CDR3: CASRFLASTDTQYF. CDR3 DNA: TGCGCCAGCAGATTTTTGGCTAGCACAGATACGCAGTATTTT.

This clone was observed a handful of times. DNA of the CDR3: TGTGCCATCAGTGAGGGACAGGCCGGAATTAGGACCCAGTACTTC. Its translation is CAISEGQAGIRTQYF. J is TRBJ2-5 and V is TRBV10-3, with 7 bases aligning to TRBD1. The CDR3 sequence is 15 residues long. V gave up 2 bases and J gave up 7 bases; unmatched junction bases: 10. Germline V gene data show CDR1 as ENHRY and CDR2 as SYGVKD.

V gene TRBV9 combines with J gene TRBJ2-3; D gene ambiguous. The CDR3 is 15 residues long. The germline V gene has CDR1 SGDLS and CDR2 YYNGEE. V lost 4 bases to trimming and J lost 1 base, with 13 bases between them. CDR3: CASSSGVSGTDTQYF. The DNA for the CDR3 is TGTGCCAGCAGCAGTGGAGTTTCGGGCACAGATACGCAGTATTTT.

This CDR3 is CASSQETGDNEQFF. For the CDR3, the DNA is TGTGCCAGCAGCCAAGAGACGGGAGACAATGAGCAGTTCTTC. V usage is TRBV11-3 and J usage is TRBJ2-1, with D possibly matching TRBD2 (6 bases). The V and J ends lost 5 bases and 5 bases respectively, with 13 bases between them. This CDR3 is 14 amino acids long. CDR1 and CDR2 (germline): SGHNT, YENEEA.